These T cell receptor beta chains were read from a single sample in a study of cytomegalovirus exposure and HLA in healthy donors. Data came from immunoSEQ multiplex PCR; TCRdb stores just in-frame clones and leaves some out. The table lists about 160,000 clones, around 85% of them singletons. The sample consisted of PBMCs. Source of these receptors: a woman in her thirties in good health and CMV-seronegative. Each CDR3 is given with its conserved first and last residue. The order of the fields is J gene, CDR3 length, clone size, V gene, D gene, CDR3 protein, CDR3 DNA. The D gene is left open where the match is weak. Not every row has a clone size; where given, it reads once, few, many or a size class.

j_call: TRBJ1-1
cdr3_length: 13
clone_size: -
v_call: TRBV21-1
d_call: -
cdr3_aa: CASGLVPEPEAFF
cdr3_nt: TGTGCCAGCGGTTTAGTACCCGAACCTGAAGCTTTCTTT

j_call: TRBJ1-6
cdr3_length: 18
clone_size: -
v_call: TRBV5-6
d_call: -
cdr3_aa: CASSFSPETSSYNSPLHF
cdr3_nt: TGTGCCAGCAGCTTTTCTCCGGAGACGAGCTCCTATAATTCACCCCTCCACTTT

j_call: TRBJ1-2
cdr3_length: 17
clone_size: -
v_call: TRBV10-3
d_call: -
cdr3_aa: CAISDSNWRGRNYGYTF
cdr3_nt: TGTGCCATCAGTGACTCGAATTGGCGGGGACGAAACTATGGCTACACCTTC

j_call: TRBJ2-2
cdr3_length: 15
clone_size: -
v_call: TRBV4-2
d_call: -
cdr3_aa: CASSLRLGDTGELFF
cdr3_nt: TGTGCCAGCAGCCTTAGACTAGGTGACACCGGGGAGCTGTTTTTT

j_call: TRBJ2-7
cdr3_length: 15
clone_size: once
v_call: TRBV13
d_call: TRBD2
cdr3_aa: CASSWKLAGMDEQYF
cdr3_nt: TGTGCCAGCAGCTGGAAACTAGCGGGAATGGACGAGCAGTACTTC

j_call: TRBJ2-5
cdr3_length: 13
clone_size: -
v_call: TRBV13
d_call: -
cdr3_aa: CASSLGTEETQYF
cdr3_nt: TGTGCCAGCAGCTTAGGAACAGAAGAGACCCAGTACTTC

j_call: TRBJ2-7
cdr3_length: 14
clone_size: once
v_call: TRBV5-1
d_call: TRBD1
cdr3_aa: CASSPRDRPYEQYF
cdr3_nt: TGCGCCAGCAGCCCCCGGGACAGGCCCTACGAGCAGTACTTC

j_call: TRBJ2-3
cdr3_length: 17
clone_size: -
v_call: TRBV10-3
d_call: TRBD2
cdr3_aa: CAISDLYSGRSTDTQYF
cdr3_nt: TGTGCCATCAGTGACCTCTATAGCGGGAGGAGCACAGATACGCAGTATTTT

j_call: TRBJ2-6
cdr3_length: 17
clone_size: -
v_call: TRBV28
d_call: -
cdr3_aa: CASSLAHRASGANVLTF
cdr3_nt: TGTGCCAGCAGTTTAGCCCATCGTGCCTCTGGGGCCAACGTCCTGACTTTC

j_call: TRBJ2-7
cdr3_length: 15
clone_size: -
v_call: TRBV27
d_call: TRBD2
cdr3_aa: CASSMGLAATYEQYF
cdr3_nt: TGTGCCAGCAGCATGGGACTAGCGGCCACCTACGAGCAGTACTTC

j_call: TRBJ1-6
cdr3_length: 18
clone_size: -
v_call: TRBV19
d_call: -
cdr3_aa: CASQRNPGPSSYNSPLHF
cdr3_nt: TGTGCCAGCCAACGTAATCCGGGACCCAGCTCCTATAATTCACCCCTCCACTTT

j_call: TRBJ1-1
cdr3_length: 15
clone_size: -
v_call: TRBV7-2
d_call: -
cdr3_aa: CASSSRWEGRSEAFF
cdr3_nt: TGTGCCAGCAGCTCACGGTGGGAGGGAAGGTCTGAAGCTTTCTTT

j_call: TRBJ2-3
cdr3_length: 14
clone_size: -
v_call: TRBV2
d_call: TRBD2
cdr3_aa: CACRTSGSADTQYF
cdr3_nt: TGTGCCTGCAGGACTAGCGGGAGTGCAGATACGCAGTATTTT

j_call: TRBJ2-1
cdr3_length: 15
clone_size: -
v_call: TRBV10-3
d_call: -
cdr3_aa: CAISEPRGKFNEQFF
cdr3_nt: TGTGCCATCAGTGAGCCCCGGGGAAAATTTAATGAGCAGTTCTTC

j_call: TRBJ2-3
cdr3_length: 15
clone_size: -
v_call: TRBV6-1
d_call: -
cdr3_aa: CAVKSGTLRTDTQYF
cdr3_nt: TGTGCAGTTAAGTCCGGGACTCTTCGCACAGATACGCAGTATTTT

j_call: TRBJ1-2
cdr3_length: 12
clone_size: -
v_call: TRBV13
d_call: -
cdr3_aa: CASSLGGDGYTF
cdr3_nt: TGTGCCAGCAGCTTAGGGGGGGACGGCTACACCTTC

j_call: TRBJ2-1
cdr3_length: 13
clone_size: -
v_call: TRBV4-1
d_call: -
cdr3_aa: CASSQGGDNEQFF
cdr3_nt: TGCGCCAGCAGCCAAGGTGGGGACAATGAGCAGTTCTTC

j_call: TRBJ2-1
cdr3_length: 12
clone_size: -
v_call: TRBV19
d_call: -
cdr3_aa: CASGQDYNEQFF
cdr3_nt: TGTGCCAGCGGACAAGACTACAATGAGCAGTTCTTC

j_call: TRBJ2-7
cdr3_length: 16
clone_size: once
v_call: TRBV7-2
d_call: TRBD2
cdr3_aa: CASSFAHLAGSYEQYF
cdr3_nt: TGTGCCAGCAGCTTTGCCCACCTAGCGGGCTCCTACGAGCAGTACTTC

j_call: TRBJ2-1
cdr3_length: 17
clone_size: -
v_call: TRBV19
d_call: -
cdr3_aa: CASSIGFLSRDKNEQFF
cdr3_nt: TGTGCCAGTAGTATAGGCTTCCTATCCAGGGACAAGAATGAGCAGTTCTTC

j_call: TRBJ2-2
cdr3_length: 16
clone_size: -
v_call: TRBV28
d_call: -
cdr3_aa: CASSFYGGANTGELFF
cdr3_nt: TGTGCCAGCAGTTTTTACGGGGGCGCGAACACCGGGGAGCTGTTTTTT

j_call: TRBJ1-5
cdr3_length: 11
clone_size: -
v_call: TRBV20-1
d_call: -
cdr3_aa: CSAGSNQPQHF
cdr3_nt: TGCAGTGCGGGGAGCAATCAGCCCCAGCATTTT

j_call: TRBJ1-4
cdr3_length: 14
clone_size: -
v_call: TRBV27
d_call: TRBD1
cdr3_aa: CASRRTGGDEKLFF
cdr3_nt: TGTGCCAGCAGAAGGACAGGGGGGGATGAAAAACTGTTTTTT

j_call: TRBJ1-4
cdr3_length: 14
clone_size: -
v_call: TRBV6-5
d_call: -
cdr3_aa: CASHEGGINEKLFF
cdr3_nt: TGTGCCAGCCATGAGGGGGGCATTAATGAAAAACTGTTTTTT

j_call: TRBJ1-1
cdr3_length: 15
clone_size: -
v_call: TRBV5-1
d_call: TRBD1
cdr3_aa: CASTLTGGAETEAFF
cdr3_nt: TGCGCCAGCACCTTAACAGGGGGCGCGGAGACTGAAGCTTTCTTT

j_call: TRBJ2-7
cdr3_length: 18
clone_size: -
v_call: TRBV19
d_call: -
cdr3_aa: CASSRAKSGGVGTYEQYF
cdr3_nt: TGTGCCAGTAGTAGGGCTAAATCGGGGGGCGTTGGGACCTACGAGCAGTACTTC

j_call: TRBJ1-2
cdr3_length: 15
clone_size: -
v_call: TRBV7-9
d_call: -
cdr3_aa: CASSLQARLKLGYTF
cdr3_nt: TGTGCCAGCAGCTTACAGGCCAGGCTGAAATTGGGCTACACCTTC

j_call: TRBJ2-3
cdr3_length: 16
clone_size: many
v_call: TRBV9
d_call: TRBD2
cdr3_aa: CASSTYSGGDTDTQYF
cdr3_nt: TGTGCCAGCAGCACATATAGCGGGGGGGACACAGATACGCAGTATTTT

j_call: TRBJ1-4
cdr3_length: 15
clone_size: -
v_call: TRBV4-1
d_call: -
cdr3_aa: CASSPLTATNEKLFF
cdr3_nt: TGCGCCAGCAGCCCTCTTACGGCAACTAATGAAAAACTGTTTTTT

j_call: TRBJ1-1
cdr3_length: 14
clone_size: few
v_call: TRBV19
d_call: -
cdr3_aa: CASSVTGLVTEAFF
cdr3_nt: TGTGCCAGTAGTGTTACTGGACTTGTCACTGAAGCTTTCTTT

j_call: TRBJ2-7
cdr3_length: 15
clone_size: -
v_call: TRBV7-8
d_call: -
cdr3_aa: CASSLWQGITYEQYF
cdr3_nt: TGTGCCAGCAGCTTATGGCAGGGCATCACCTACGAGCAGTACTTC

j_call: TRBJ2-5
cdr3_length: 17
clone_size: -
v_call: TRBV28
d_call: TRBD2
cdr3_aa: CASSWGRLAGYPETQYF
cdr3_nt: TGTGCCAGCAGTTGGGGGCGACTAGCGGGGTACCCGGAGACCCAGTACTTC

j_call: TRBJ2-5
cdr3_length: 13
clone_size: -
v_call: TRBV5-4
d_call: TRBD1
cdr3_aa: CASSLQGAETQYF
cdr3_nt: TGTGCCAGCAGCTTACAGGGGGCGGAGACCCAGTACTTC

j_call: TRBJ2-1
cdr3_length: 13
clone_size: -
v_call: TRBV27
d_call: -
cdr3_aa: CASSEDGDNEQFF
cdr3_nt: TGTGCCAGCAGTGAGGACGGAGACAATGAGCAGTTCTTC

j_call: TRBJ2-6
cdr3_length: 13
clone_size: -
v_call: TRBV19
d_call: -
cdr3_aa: CASSHSGANVLTF
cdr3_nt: TGTGCCAGTAGTCACTCTGGGGCCAACGTCCTGACTTTC

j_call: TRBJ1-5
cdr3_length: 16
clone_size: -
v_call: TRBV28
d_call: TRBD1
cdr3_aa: CASSLSYRGRIQPQHF
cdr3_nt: TGTGCCAGCAGTTTATCTTACAGGGGGCGAATTCAGCCCCAGCATTTT

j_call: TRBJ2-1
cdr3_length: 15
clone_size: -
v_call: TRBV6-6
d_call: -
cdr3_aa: CASTPEGYSYNEQFF
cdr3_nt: TGTGCCAGCACCCCAGAGGGCTACTCCTACAATGAGCAGTTCTTC

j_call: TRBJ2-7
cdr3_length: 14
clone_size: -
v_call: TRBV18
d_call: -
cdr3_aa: CASSTGRRTYEQYF
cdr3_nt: TGTGCCAGCTCAACGGGGCGGAGGACCTACGAGCAGTACTTC

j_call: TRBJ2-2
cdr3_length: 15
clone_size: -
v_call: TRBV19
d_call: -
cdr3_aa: CASFHGSTNTGELFF
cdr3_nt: TGTGCCTCATTCCACGGGAGCACGAACACCGGGGAGCTGTTTTTT

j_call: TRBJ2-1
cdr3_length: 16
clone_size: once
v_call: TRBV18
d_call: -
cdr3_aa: CASSPFTRGSYNEQFF
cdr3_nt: TGTGCCAGCTCCCCGTTCACCAGGGGCTCCTACAATGAGCAGTTCTTC

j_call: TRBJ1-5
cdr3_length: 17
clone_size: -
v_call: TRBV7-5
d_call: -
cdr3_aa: CVRSSSIFRVSNQPQHF
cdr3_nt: TGTGTCAGAAGCTCCTCGATTTTTAGGGTCAGCAATCAGCCCCAGCATTTT

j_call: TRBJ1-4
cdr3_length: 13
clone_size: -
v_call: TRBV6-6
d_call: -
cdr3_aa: CASSGTRLEKLFF
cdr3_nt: TGTGCCAGCAGTGGGACAAGACTAGAAAAACTGTTTTTT

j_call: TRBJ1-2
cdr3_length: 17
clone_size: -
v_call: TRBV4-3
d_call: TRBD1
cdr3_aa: CASSQDGTGGVVSGYTF
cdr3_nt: TGCGCCAGCAGCCAAGATGGGACAGGGGGAGTAGTGAGCGGCTACACCTTC

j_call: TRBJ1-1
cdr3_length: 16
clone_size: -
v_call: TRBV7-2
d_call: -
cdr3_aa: CASSLWGGVRGTEAFF
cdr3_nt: TGTGCCAGCAGTTTATGGGGTGGGGTGAGGGGGACTGAAGCTTTCTTT

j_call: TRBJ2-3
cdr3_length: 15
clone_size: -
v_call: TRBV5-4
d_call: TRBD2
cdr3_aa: CASSTSGRGIDTQYF
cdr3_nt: TGTGCCAGCAGCACTAGCGGGAGAGGTATAGATACGCAGTATTTT

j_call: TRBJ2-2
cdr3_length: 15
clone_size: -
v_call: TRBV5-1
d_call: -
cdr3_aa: CASSLILVGTGELFF
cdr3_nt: TGCGCCAGCAGCTTGATATTAGTTGGTACCGGGGAGCTGTTTTTT

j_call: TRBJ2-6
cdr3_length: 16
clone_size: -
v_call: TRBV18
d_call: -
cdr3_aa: CASSPPVGAGANVLTF
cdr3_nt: TGTGCCAGCTCACCACCGGTCGGGGCTGGGGCCAACGTCCTGACTTTC

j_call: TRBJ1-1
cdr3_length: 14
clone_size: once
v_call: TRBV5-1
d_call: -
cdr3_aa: CASSPLEGRSEAFF
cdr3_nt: TGCGCCAGCAGCCCCCTGGAGGGTAGATCTGAAGCTTTCTTT

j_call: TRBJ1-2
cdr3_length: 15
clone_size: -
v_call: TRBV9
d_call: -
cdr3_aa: CASSAHTGPNYGYTF
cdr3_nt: TGTGCCAGCAGCGCTCACACAGGGCCCAACTATGGCTACACCTTC

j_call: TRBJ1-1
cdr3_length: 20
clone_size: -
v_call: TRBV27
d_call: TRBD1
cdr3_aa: CASSLYPGTGSTRGGTEAFF
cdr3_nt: TGTGCCAGCAGTTTATACCCCGGGACAGGGAGCACCCGCGGGGGCACTGAAGCTTTCTTT

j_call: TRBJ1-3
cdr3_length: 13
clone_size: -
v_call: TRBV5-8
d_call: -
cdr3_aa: CASSDYRGNTIYF
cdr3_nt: TGTGCCAGCAGCGATTACAGGGGAAACACCATATATTTT

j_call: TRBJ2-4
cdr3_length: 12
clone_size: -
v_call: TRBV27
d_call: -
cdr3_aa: CASTQGRYIQYF
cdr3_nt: TGTGCCAGCACTCAGGGTAGGTACATTCAGTACTTC

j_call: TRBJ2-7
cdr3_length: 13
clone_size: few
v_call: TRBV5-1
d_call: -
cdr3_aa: CASSEGLAYEQYF
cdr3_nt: TGCGCCAGCAGCGAGGGACTGGCCTACGAGCAGTACTTC